This paragraph covers one T cell receptor (beta chain) sequence. Profiling relied on immunoSEQ multiplex PCR, and the TCRdb table lists in-frame clones only, not all of them. There are around 360,000 clones in the sample; more than 70% occur only once, and approximately 1.9% lies in the top ten. This sample was included in a study of blood T cell repertoires in COVID-19. Study background: Donors in Cohort 3 counted as recovered after two negative PCRs, clearance, or symptom resolution. The United States, Italy and Spain provided the acute and convalescent COVID-19 samples. T cells, B-cell-depleted T cells, or PBMCs supplied cDNA or gDNA.

V lost 2 bases and J lost 6; bases outside the gene matches: 11. CDR3 size: 17 residues. Per germline, CDR1 SEHNR and CDR2 FQNEAQ (reference sequence). Participant-reported clinical history was the basis for cohort assignment. This TCR derives from a man aged 35 to 55 in a cohort exposed to, infected with or recovered from COVID-19 (not recorded which). The J gene is TRBJ2-1, the V gene TRBV7-9; the match to TRBD1 covers 9 bases. Sample: PBMCs or T cells enriched from blood (not recorded which). CDR3 nucleotides: TGTGCCAGCAGCTTAAAACGGGACAGGGATCATCTCAATGAGCAGTTCTTC. Translating gives CASSLKRDRDHLNEQFF.